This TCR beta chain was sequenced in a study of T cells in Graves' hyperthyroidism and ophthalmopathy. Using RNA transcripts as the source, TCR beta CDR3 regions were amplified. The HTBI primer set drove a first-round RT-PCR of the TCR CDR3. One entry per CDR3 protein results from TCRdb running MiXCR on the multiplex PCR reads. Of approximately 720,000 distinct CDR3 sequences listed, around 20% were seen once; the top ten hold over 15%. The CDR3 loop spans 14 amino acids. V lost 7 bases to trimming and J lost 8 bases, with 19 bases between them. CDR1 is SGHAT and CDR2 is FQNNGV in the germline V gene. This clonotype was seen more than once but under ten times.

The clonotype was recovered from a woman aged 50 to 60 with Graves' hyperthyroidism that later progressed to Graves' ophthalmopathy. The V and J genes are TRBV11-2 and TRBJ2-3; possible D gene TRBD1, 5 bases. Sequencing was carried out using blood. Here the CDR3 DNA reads TGTGCCAGCACCCCAGTATGGAGTCAGGGTACGCAGTATTTT. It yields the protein CASTPVWSQGTQYF.